The 6 T cell receptor beta chains presented below share a single source sample, sequenced in a study of T cell changes during pregnancy in multiple sclerosis (dated by TCRdb to between 2017 and 2020). Libraries were constructed by the immunoSEQ multiplex PCR assay. TCRdb mirrors the immuneACCESS table, restricted to in-frame sequences. Some clones are absent from its copies; in checked studies, under half trace to an unresolved V gene, and the reason for the others is unknown. The sample records approximately 79,000 clones, around 93% of which are singletons. Jointly, the top ten make up approximately 0.79% of the sample. Sequenced here: peripheral blood, sampled in the second trimester of pregnancy. These receptors all come from a female donor in good health, enrolled as a control in a pregnancy study.

Written as DNA, the CDR3 is TGTGCCAGCAGCCAAGCAGGGGATCGCCTTACCTACGAGCAGTACTTC. Encoded protein: CASSQAGDRLTYEQYF. V gene TRBV14 combines with J gene TRBJ2-7, with a possible D match to TRBD1 (6 bases). The CDR3 has 16 residues. V dropped 1 base and J dropped 2 bases, with 15 bases sitting between them. Germline V gives CDR1 SGHDN, CDR2 FVKESK.

This chain uses TRBV19 with TRBJ1-2; D is unresolved. Between the trimmed V and J ends, which lost 5 bases and 2 bases, there was a span of 15 bases. The germline gives CDR1 LNHDA, CDR2 SQIVND (reference sequence). This CDR3 has 15 residues. The CDR3 sequence: CASSFGHAENYGYTF. DNA for the CDR3: TGTGCCAGTAGTTTTGGGCACGCCGAGAACTATGGCTACACCTTC.

The rearrangement joins TRBV7-6 to TRBJ2-3, with D possibly being TRBD1 (6 bases). Germline V gives CDR1 SGHVS, CDR2 FNYEAQ. V lost 1 base, J lost 4 bases, and 6 bases lay in between. There are 13 residues in the CDR3. This CDR3 is CASSLGTADTQYF. CDR3 nucleotide sequence: TGTGCCAGCAGCTTAGGGACAGCAGATACGCAGTATTTT. The full variable domain, completed using reference TRBV7-6 and TRBJ2-3, is GAGVSQSPRYKVTKRGQDVALRCDPISGHVSLYWYRQALGQGPEFLTYFNYEAQQDKSGLPNDRFSAERPEGSISTLTIQRTEQRDSAMYRCASSLGTADTQYFGPGTRLTVL.

This chain links TRBV10-3 with TRBJ1-4; the D gene is possibly TRBD1 (6 bases). CDR3 size: 13 residues. Germline CDR1 and CDR2: ENHRY and SYGVKD. Trimming removed 6 bases at V and 4 bases at J, with 9 bases between. The CDR3, as DNA: TGTGCCATCAGGGGGGCCGATAATGAAAAACTGTTTTTT. Its translation: CAIRGADNEKLFF.

The chain uses TRBV15 and TRBJ1-3; D gene unclear. The V gene lost 0 bases and the J gene lost 0 bases, with 9 bases spanning the gap. Germline V gene sequence: CDR1 LNHNV, CDR2 YYDKDF (reference sequence). The CDR3 totals 16 residues. The CDR3 coding sequence is TGTGCCACCAGCAGAGATTCCACTCACTCTGGAAACACCATATATTTT. Its protein product is CATSRDSTHSGNTIYF.

The chain joins TRBV4-3 to TRBJ2-2, with 10 bases identical to TRBD1. The germline gives CDR1 LGHNA, CDR2 YSLEER. The CDR3 runs 15 residues. With V trimmed by 3 bases and J by 8 bases, 6 bases remained unmatched. In DNA form, the CDR3 reads TGCGCCAGCAGCCAGGCCGACAGGGGGCTAGGGGAGCTGTTTTTT. Encoded protein: CASSQADRGLGELFF.